Shown below are 10 T cell receptor beta chains from a single sample sequenced in a study of glioma-infiltrating T cells. Amplification of TCR alpha and beta CDR3 regions from RNA used iRepertoire nested multiplex PCR. Each CDR3 protein is one row after TCRdb ran MiXCR on the multiplex PCR reads. This repertoire shows 300,000 to 450,000 distinct CDR3 sequences, 41% found once; its top ten account for around 11%. Sequenced: glioma tissue, nonneoplastic brain tissue, or PBMCs (not recorded which). All receptors derive from a human donor with low-grade glioma or glioblastoma, undergoing nonglioma brain surgery, or in good health (not recorded which).

The J gene is TRBJ2-1, the V gene TRBV10-3, with D perhaps TRBD2 (7 bases). Germline loops: CDR1 ENHRY, CDR2 SYGVKD. The CDR3 is 16 amino acids. Trimming cost V 2 bases and J 9 bases, with 20 bases left between them. In DNA, the CDR3 is TGTGCCATCAGTGAGAGGACAGCGGGAATAGGGGCTGAGCAGTTCTTC. Residues: CAISERTAGIGAEQFF.

In DNA form, the CDR3 reads TGTGCCAGCAGCCAAGATCGCAGGAATTCACCCCTCCACTTT. Its protein product is CASSQDRRNSPLHF. V is TRBV4-2 and J is TRBJ1-6; D is uncertain. The length of the CDR3 is 14 residues. The germline V and J ends were trimmed by 0 bases and 7 bases, with 7 bases remaining between them. The germline gives CDR1 LGHNA, CDR2 YNFKEQ.

The chain carries TRBV27 and TRBJ2-5; D is possibly TRBD1 (5 bases). CDR1 is MNHEY, CDR2 SMNVEV, per germline (reference sequence). V lost 2 bases and J lost 3, with 19 bases in between. The CDR3 is 17 amino acids. Written as DNA, the CDR3 is TGTGCCAGCAGTTTAATTCCAGGACATGCCTCAAAAGAGACCCAGTACTTC. Protein: CASSLIPGHASKETQYF.

The chain is built from TRBV6-2 or TRBV6-3 and TRBJ2-2; weak D call: TRBD1 (5 bases). V lost 2 bases and J 4 bases, leaving 11 bases between the germline ends. Germline V gives CDR1 MNHEY, CDR2 SVGEGT. CDR3 length equals 15 residues. The CDR3 DNA reads TGTGCCAGCAGTTACCCTAGACAGTTCACCGGGGAGCTGTTTTTT. Its protein product is CASSYPRQFTGELFF.

This sequence joins TRBV28 and TRBJ1-1; 10 bases fit TRBD1. Per germline, CDR1 MDHEN and CDR2 SYDVKM. Trimming removed 5 bases from V and 4 bases from J; junction bases left unmatched: 7. The CDR3 is 15 amino acids. CDR3 loop: CASSDPRTGGTEAFF. CDR3 bases: TGTGCCAGCAGTGATCCGCGGACAGGGGGCACTGAAGCTTTCTTT.

The chain carries TRBV4-1 and TRBJ2-1, with 8 bases that match TRBD1. The J segment lost 10 bases and the V segment lost 1 base, leaving 9 bases of the junction unmatched. The V gene's germline CDR1 is MGHRA and CDR2 YSYEKL. There are 15 residues in the CDR3. The CDR3 is CASSQVQGDRREQFF. Written as DNA, the CDR3 is TGCGCCAGCAGCCAAGTACAGGGGGATCGACGAGAGCAGTTCTTC.

This chain uses TRBV7-3 with TRBJ2-3, with D possibly matching TRBD2 (6 bases). The germline CDR1 and CDR2 sequences are SGHTA and FQGTGA. V lost 5 bases to trimming and J lost 3 bases, with 18 bases between them. There are 16 residues in the CDR3. The CDR3 here is CASSPLVRDGTDTQYF. CDR3 nucleotides: TGTGCCAGCAGCCCCCTTGTGCGGGATGGAACAGATACGCAGTATTTT.

V and J are TRBV7-2 and TRBJ2-1, with 9 bases aligning to TRBD2. The V segment lost 5 bases and the J segment 9 bases; nucleotides outside the gene matches: 11. The CDR3 has 15 residues. The germline CDR1 and CDR2 sequences are SGHTA and FQGNSA. The CDR3 sequence: CASSVTGGRATEQFF. In DNA form, the CDR3 reads TGTGCCAGCAGCGTAACTGGCGGGAGGGCCACTGAGCAGTTCTTC.

This clonotype appeared once. Germline and junction disagree at one end, which may indicate a read error. The chain couples TRBV4-1 to TRBJ1-2, with D uncertain. The germline gives CDR1 MGHRA, CDR2 YSYEKL. This CDR3 region has 15 residues. CDR3 nucleotide sequence: TGCTCCAGCAGCCAAGAAGGGCGGAATAACTATGGCTACACCTTC. It encodes CSSSQEGRNNYGYTF.

The chain uses TRBV10-3 and TRBJ2-7; a possible D gene is TRBD2 (6 bases). The V and J ends lost 10 bases and 0 bases respectively, with 19 bases between them. Germline V gene sequence: CDR1 ENHRY, CDR2 SYGVKD. The CDR3 runs 15 residues. The CDR3 nucleotides read TGTGCCACCCAAGTGATCGGGAGTTCCTCCTACGAGCAGTACTTC. This encodes CATQVIGSSSYEQYF.